This T cell receptor (beta chain) appears in the sequencing data of a study of read filtering for tumor transcriptome and immune sequencing. This clonotype was seen at least ten times. The antigen is unknown. General observations from the study: This fraction held mixed bone marrow immune cells after CD138-negative sorting. Around 80% of IR-seq clonotypes had a single read, yet these held around 3.3% of reads.

This library used around 400 ng RNA and molecular barcoded adaptors spanning alpha/delta and beta/gamma chains. Via MiXCR, TCRdb re-called the reads, giving one row per CDR3 protein. The table lists roughly 130,000 distinct CDR3 sequences, roughly 13% of them singletons. V was shortened by 8 bases and J by 4 bases, with 17 bases between the two germline ends. This CDR3 is built from 14 residues. The V gene's germline CDR1 is SQVTM and CDR2 ANQGSEA. The material sequenced was a population of CD138-negative cells sorted from bone marrow. The TCR comes from a donor aged 40 or older with multiple myeloma. V is TRBV29-1 and J is TRBJ2-2; possible D gene TRBD2, 6 bases. CDR3 residues: CSSQVSGTTGELFF. The CDR3 DNA reads as TGCAGCTCCCAAGTTAGCGGCACCACCGGGGAGCTGTTTTTT.